This T cell receptor beta chain was recorded in a study of T cell clonotyping in hematopoietic cell transplantation. Study-wide results and caveats: Pathologically expanded recipient clonotypes increased progressively from day 30 to day 180 as diversity fell. Higher Inverse Simpson Index values in graft donor and pretransplant recipient predicted broader posttransplant TCR diversity.

Concerning this clone itself: Antigen unknown.

Measured with immunoSEQ multiplex PCR; TCRdb has only the in-frame clones, and not every one. This sample has nearly 9,500 clones, with approximately 96% found just once. Germline V gene data show CDR1 as ENHRY and CDR2 as SYGVKD. The CDR3 is 12 residues long. V was trimmed by 7 bases and J by 5 bases, leaving 12 bases between them. Recipient blood drawn about 28 days pretransplant and days 30, 100, 180 after. The TCR originated in a male patient between 60 and 69 years old who had an allogeneic stem cell transplant from a related donor, so the T cells may come from the graft donor. Some clones in this sample may be carry-over from other donors' samples. Source: peripheral blood mononuclear cells, taken 100 days after allogeneic stem cell transplant. The gene calls are TRBV10-3 and TRBJ2-7, with D possibly being TRBD1 or TRBD2 (5 bases each). CDR3 nucleotide sequence: TGTGCCATCAAGGAGGCCAGGGACGAGCAGTACTTC. Its translation is CAIKEARDEQYF.